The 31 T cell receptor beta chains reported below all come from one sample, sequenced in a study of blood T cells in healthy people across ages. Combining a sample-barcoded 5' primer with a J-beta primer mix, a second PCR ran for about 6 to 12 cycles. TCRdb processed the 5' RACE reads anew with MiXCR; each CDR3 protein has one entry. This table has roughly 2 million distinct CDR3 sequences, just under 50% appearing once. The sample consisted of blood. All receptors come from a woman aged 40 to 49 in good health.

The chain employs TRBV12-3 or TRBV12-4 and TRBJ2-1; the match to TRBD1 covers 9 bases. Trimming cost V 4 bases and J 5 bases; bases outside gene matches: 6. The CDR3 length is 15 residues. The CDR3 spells CASSSGTGINNEQFF. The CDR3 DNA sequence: TGTGCCAGCAGTTCAGGGACAGGGATCAACAATGAGCAGTTCTTC.

This CDR3 is CASSLGTGGGSSYEQYF. CDR3 nucleotide sequence: TGCGCCAGCAGCTTGGGTACGGGCGGGGGCTCCTCCTACGAGCAGTACTTC. V usage is TRBV5-1 and J usage is TRBJ2-7; tentative D call: TRBD2 (7 bases). V was pared by 0 bases and J by 0 bases, with 16 bases between. CDR3 length equals 17 residues. Germline V gene data show CDR1 as SGHRS and CDR2 as YFSETQ.

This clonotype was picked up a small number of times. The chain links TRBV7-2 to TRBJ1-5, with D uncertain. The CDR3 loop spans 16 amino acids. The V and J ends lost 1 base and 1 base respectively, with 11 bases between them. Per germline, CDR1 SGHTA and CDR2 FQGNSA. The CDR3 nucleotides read TGTGCCAGCAGCTTAGATCCCCAGATGAGCAATCAGCCCCAGCATTTT. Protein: CASSLDPQMSNQPQHF.

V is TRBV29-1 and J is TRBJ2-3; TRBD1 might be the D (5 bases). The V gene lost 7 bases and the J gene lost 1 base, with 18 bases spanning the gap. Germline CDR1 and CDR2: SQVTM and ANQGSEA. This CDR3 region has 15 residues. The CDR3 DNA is TGCAGCGCCGACGGTGGGGCCTCCGGCACAGATACGCAGTATTTT. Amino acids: CSADGGASGTDTQYF.

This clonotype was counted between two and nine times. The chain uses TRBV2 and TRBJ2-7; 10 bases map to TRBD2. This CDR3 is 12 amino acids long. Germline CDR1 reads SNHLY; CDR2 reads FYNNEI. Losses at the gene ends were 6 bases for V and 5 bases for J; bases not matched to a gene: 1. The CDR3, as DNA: TGTGCCAGCAGAGGACTAGCGGACGAGCAGTACTTC. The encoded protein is CASRGLADEQYF. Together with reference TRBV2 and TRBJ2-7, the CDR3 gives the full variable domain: EPEVTQTPSHQVTQMGQEVILRCVPISNHLYFYWYRQILGQKVEFLVSFYNNEISEKSEIFDDQFSVERPDGSNFTLKIRSTKLEDSAMYFCASRGLADEQYFGPGTRLTVT.

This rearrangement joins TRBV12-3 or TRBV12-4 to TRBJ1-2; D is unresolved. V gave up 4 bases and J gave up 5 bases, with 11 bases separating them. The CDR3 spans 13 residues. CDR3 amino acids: CASSSGSRYGYTF. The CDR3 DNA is TGTGCCAGCAGTTCAGGTTCTCGGTATGGCTACACCTTC.

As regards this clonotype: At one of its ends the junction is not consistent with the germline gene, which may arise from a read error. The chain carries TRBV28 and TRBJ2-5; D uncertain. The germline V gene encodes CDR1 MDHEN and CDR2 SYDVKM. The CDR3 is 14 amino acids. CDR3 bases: TGTGCTAGCAGTGCGCCTAGAGTCCAAGAGACCCAGTACTTC. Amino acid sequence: CASSAPRVQETQYF. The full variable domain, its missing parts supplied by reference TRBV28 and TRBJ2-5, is DVKVTQSSRYLVKRTGEKVFLECVQDMDHENMFWYRQDPGLGLRLIYFSYDVKMKEKGDIPEGYSVSREKKERFSLILESASTNQTSMYLCASSAPRVQETQYFGPGTRLLVL.

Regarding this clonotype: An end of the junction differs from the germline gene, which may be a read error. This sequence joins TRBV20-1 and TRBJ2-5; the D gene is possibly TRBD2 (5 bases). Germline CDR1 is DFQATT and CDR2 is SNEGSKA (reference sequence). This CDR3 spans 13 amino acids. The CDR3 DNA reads TGCAGTGCTAGAAACGGGGTCCAAGCGACCCAGTACTTC. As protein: CSARNGVQATQYF.

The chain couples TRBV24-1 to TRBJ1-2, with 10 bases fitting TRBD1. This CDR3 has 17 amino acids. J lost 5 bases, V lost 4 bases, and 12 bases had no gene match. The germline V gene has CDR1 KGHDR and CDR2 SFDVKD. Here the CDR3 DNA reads TGTGCCACCAGTGAGAATCTACCGGGACAGGGGTGGTATGGCTACACCTTC. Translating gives CATSENLPGQGWYGYTF.

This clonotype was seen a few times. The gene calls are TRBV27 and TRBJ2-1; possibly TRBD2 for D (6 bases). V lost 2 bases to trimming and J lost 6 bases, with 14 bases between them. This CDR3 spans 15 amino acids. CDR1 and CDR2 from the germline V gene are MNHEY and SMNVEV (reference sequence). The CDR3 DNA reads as TGTGCCAGCAGTTTAAGGGGAATCGGGGGCAATGAGCAGTTCTTC. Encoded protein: CASSLRGIGGNEQFF.

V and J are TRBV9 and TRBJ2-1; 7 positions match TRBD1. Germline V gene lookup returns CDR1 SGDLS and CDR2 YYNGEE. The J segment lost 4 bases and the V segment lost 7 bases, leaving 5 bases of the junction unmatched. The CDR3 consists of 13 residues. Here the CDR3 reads CASHGTEYNEQFF. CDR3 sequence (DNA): TGTGCCAGCCACGGGACAGAATACAATGAGCAGTTCTTC.

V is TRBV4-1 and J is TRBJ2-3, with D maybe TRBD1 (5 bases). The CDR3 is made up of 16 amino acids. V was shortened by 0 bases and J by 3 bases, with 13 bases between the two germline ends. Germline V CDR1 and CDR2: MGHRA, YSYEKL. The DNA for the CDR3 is TGCGCCAGCAGCCAAGATAAGGGGTTCACTACAGATACGCAGTATTTT. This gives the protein CASSQDKGFTTDTQYF.

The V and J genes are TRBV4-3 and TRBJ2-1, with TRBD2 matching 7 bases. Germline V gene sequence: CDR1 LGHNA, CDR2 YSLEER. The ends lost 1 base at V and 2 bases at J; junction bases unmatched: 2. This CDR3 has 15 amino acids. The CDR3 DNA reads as TGCGCCAGCAGCCAAGTGGGGGGGACCTACAATGAGCAGTTCTTC. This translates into CASSQVGGTYNEQFF.

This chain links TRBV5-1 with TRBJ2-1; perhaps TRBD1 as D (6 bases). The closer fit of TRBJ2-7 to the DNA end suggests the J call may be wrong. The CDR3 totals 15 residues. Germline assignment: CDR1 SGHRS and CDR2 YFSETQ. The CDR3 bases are TGCGCCAGCAGCCCACAGGGTGGCACCTACAATGAGCAGTACTTC. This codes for CASSPQGGTYNEQYF.

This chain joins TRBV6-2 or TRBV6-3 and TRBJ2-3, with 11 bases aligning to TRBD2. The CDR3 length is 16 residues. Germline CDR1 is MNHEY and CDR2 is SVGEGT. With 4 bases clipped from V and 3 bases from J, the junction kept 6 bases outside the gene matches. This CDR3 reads CASSFPSGGMTDTQYF. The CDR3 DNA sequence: TGTGCCAGCAGTTTCCCTAGCGGGGGGATGACAGATACGCAGTATTTT.

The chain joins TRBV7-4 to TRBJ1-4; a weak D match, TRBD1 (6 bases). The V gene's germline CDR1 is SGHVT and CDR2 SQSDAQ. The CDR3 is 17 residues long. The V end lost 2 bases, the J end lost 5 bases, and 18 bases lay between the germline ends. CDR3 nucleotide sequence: TGTGCCAGCAGCTTAAGCTGGCAGGGACACATCAATGAAAAACTGTTTTTT. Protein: CASSLSWQGHINEKLFF.

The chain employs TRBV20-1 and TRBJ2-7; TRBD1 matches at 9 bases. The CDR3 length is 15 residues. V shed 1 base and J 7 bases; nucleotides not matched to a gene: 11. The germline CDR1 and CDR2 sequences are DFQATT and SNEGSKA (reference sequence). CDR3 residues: CSARAMGQGYNEQYF. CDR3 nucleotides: TGCAGTGCTAGAGCCATGGGACAGGGATACAATGAGCAGTACTTC.

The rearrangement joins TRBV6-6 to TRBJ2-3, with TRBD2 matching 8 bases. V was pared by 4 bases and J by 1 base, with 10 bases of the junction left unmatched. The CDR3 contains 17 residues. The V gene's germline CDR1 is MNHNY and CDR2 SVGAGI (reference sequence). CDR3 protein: CASSSPQRRGGTDTQYF. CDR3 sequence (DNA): TGTGCCAGCAGTTCCCCCCAACGGCGGGGGGGCACAGATACGCAGTATTTT.

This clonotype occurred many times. The CDR3 is CASSQTRGTQYF. CDR3 DNA: TGTGCCAGCAGCCAAACCCGCGGGACGCAGTATTTT. V and J are TRBV7-2 and TRBJ2-3, with a weak D call TRBD2 (5 bases). CDR3 length: 12 amino acids. V lost 5 bases, J lost 9 bases, and 12 bases lay in between. Germline V gene lookup returns CDR1 SGHTA and CDR2 FQGNSA.

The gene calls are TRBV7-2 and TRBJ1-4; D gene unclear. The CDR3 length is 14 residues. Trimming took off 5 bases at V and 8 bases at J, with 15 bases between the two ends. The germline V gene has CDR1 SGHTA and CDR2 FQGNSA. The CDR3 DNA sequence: TGTGCCAGCAGCCCCAACGGACTTTACGAAAAACTGTTTTTT. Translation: CASSPNGLYEKLFF.

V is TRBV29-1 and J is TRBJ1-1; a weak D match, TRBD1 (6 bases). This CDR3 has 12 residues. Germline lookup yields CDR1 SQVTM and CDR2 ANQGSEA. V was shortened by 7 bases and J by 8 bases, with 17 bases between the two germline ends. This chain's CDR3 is CSGQSGGAEAFF. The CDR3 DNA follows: TGCAGCGGTCAAAGCGGGGGCGCCGAAGCTTTCTTT.

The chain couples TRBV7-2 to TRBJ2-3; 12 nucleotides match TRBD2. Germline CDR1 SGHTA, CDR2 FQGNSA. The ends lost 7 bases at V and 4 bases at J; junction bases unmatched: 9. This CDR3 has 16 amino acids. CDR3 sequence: CASNLAGGLMSDTQYF. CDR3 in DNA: TGTGCCAGCAACCTAGCGGGGGGGCTCATGTCAGATACGCAGTATTTT.

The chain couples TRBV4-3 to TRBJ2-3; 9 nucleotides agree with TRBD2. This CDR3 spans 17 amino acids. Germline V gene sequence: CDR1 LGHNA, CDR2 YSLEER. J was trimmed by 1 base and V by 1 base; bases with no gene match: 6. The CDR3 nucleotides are TGCGCCAGCAGCCAAGTTTCGGCTAGCGGGGGCACAGATACGCAGTATTTT. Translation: CASSQVSASGGTDTQYF.

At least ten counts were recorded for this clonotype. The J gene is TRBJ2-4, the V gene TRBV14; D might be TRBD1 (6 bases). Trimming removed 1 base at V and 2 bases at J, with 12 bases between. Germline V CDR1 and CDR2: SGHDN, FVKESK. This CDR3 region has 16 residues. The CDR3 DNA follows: TGTGCCAGCAGCCAAGGGACAGCCCCAACCAAAAACATTCAGTACTTC. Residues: CASSQGTAPTKNIQYF.

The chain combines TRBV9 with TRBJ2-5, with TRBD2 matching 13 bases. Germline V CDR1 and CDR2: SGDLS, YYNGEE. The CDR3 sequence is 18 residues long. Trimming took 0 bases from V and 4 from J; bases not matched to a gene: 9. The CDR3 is CASSVGGLAGPFGETQYF. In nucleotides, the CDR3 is TGTGCCAGCAGCGTAGGGGGACTAGCGGGGCCTTTCGGAGAGACCCAGTACTTC.

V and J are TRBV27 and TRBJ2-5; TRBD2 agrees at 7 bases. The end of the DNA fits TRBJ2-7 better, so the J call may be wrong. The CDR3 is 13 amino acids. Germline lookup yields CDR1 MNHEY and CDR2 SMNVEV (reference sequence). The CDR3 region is CASSWGGRYEQYF. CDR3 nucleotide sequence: TGTGCCAGCAGTTGGGGGGGTAGGTACGAGCAGTACTTC.

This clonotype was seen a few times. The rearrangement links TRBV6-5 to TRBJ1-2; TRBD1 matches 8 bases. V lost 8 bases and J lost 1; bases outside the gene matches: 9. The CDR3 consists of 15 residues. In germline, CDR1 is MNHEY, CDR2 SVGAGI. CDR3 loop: CASFTWTGFNYGYTF. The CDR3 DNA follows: TGTGCCAGCTTCACCTGGACAGGGTTTAACTATGGCTACACCTTC.

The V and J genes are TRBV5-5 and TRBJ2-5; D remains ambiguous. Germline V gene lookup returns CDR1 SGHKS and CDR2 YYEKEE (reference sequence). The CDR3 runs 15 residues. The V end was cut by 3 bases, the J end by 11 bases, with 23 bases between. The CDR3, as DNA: TGTGCCAGCAGCTCTCGCCTGGAGAGCTACAATGAGCAGTACTTC. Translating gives CASSSRLESYNEQYF.

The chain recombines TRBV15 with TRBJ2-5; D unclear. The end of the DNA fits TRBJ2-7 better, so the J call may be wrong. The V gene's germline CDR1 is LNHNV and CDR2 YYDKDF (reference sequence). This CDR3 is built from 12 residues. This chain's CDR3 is CATRGPAHEQYF. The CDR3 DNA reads TGTGCCACCAGAGGACCGGCCCACGAGCAGTACTTC.

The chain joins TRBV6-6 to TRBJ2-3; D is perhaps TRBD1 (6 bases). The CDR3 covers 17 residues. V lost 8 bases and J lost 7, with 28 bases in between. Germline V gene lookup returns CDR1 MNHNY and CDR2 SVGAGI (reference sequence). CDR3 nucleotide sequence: TGTGCCAGCCGGATGGACAGTTCCATCCCCTCGGTATATACGCAGTATTTT. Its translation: CASRMDSSIPSVYTQYF.

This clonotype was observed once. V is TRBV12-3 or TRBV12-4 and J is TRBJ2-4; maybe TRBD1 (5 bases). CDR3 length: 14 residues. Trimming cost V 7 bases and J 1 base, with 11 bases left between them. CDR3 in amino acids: CASTSAGAKNIQYF. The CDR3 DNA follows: TGTGCCAGCACCTCGGCAGGGGCCAAAAACATTCAGTACTTC.